The source of this T cell receptor (beta chain) is a study of control samples from healthy donors and cancer patients. The data were produced by immunoSEQ multiplex PCR, yet TCRdb's version contains in-frame clones alone and is incomplete. The table lists roughly 90,000 clones, around 90% of them singletons, with about 10% in the top ten. The CDR3 has 14 amino acids. V lost 7 bases to trimming and J lost 4 bases, with 11 bases between them. In germline, CDR1 is MNHEY, CDR2 SVGAGI. V is TRBV6-5 and J is TRBJ1-6; a weak D match, TRBD1 (5 bases). The TCR sequence derives from a woman between 45 and 65 years old with colorectal cancer. Sequencing was performed on PBMCs. The CDR3 sequence is CASTTGGYNSPLHF. The CDR3 DNA is TGTGCCAGCACCACCGGGGGATATAATTCACCCCTCCACTTT.